This T cell receptor beta chain stems from a study of blood T cells in healthy people across ages. The ends lost 4 bases at V and 4 bases at J; junction bases unmatched: 12. Germline CDR1 and CDR2: DFQATT and SNEGSKA (reference sequence). The CDR3 spans 16 residues. In regard to this clonotype: This may be a read error: a much more frequent sequence differs by one nucleotide.

Next came a second PCR, run for about 6 to 12 cycles, which used a sample-barcoded 5' primer along with a J-beta primer mix. TCRdb reprocessed the 5' RACE reads via MiXCR and lists one record per CDR3 protein. The sample carries about 1.7 million distinct CDR3 sequences, roughly 27% recorded once. Sequenced material: blood. The receptor was derived from a woman aged 30 to 39 in good health. This chain connects TRBV20-1 to TRBJ2-7; 11 nucleotides line up with TRBD2. DNA of the CDR3: TGCAGTGCTACTCACATAGCGGGAGGGCTTCGGTACGAGCAGTACTTC. Translated: CSATHIAGGLRYEQYF.